The 21 T cell receptor beta chains listed next were all sequenced from one sample in a study of cytomegalovirus exposure and HLA in healthy donors. PCR amplification relied on 60 Vbeta primers (plus 13 Jbeta primers). TCRdb's copy holds only in-frame clones and misses some; the assay was immunoSEQ multiplex PCR. The sample includes roughly 100,000 clones, around 79% of them seen just once. Sequenced material: PBMCs. The receptors originated from a woman aged 40-49 years in good health and CMV-seronegative.

The chain employs TRBV7-8 and TRBJ1-5; the match to TRBD1 covers 7 bases. CDR3 size: 14 residues. In germline, CDR1 is SGHVS, CDR2 FQNEAQ. V lost 4 bases, J lost 6 bases, and 6 bases stayed unmatched. CDR3 sequence: CASSYDRAGQPQHF. In DNA form, the CDR3 reads TGTGCCAGCAGCTACGACAGGGCAGGTCAGCCCCAGCATTTT.

The chain couples TRBV6-1 to TRBJ2-5; weak D call: TRBD2 (7 bases). Germline loops: CDR1 MNHNS, CDR2 SASEGT. V gave up 7 bases and J gave up 4 bases, with 13 bases separating them. The CDR3 totals 13 residues. For the CDR3, the DNA is TGTGCCAGCACTCGGGGGGCGGGAGAGACCCAGTACTTC. This gives the protein CASTRGAGETQYF.

This clone has more than one count but fewer than ten. The genes are TRBV5-8 and TRBJ2-7, with a tentative D call TRBD1 (6 bases). The CDR3 totals 14 residues. Trimming removed 1 base at V and 4 bases at J, with 12 bases between. The germline gives CDR1 SGHTS, CDR2 YDEGEE. CDR3 coding DNA: TGTGCCAGCAGCTTGCCGGGACACAAGTACGAGCAGTACTTC. Residues: CASSLPGHKYEQYF.

As regards this clone: One end of the junction fails to match germline, which may point to a read error. The genes are TRBV6-1 and TRBJ1-4, with D perhaps TRBD1 (6 bases). The germline gives CDR1 MNHNS, CDR2 SASEGT. CDR3 size: 14 residues. The CDR3 loop reads CASREKGVQGKLFF. CDR3 DNA sequence: TGTGCCAGCCGTGAAAAGGGAGTCCAGGGGAAACTGTTTTTT.

The rearrangement joins TRBV7-9 to TRBJ2-5; TRBD2 matches 8 bases. The CDR3 contains 15 residues. Germline assignment: CDR1 SEHNR and CDR2 FQNEAQ (reference sequence). V shed 3 bases, J shed 2 bases, and the junction held 5 bases outside the gene matches. The CDR3 region is CASSFHRGGQETQYF. Here the CDR3 DNA reads TGTGCCAGCAGCTTCCACCGGGGGGGTCAAGAGACCCAGTACTTC.

The genes are TRBV18 and TRBJ2-1; 9 bases agree with TRBD2. The V gene end was trimmed by 6 bases and the J gene end by 7 bases; junction bases not matched to a gene: 7. The CDR3 totals 14 residues. Looked up from germline, CDR1 is KGHSH and CDR2 is LQKENI. CDR3 residues: CASSPVAGENEQFF. In nucleotides, the CDR3 is TGTGCCAGCTCTCCGGTAGCGGGGGAAAATGAGCAGTTCTTC. The whole variable domain, remainder taken from reference TRBV18 and TRBJ2-1, is NAGVMQNPRHLVRRRGQEARLRCSPMKGHSHVYWYRQLPEEGLKFMVYLQKENIIDESGMPKERFSAEFPKEGPSILRIQQVVRGDSAAYFCASSPVAGENEQFFGPGTRLTVL.

The gene calls are TRBV5-8 and TRBJ2-5, with TRBD1 as a possible D gene (5 bases). With the DNA end fitting TRBJ2-7 better, the J assignment may be wrong. Germline V lookup: CDR1 SGHTS, CDR2 YDEGEE. This CDR3 region has 14 residues. As DNA, the CDR3 is TGTGCCAGCAGCTTGGGTCAGGGAATCTACGAGCAGTACTTC. Translated: CASSLGQGIYEQYF.

The chain carries TRBV7-3 and TRBJ2-7, with 13 bases fitting TRBD2. The CDR3 has 16 amino acids. V trimming: 2 bases; J trimming: 7 bases; junction bases outside the gene matches: 8. In germline, CDR1 is SGHTA, CDR2 FQGTGA. CDR3 sequence (DNA): TGTGCCAGCAGCTTACTTACTAGCGGGAGGGCCCAAGAGCAGTACTTC. This translates into CASSLLTSGRAQEQYF.

J is TRBJ1-3 and V is TRBV7-9; D unclear. Deletions cut 3 bases from V and 3 bases from J, with 9 bases between. The CDR3 totals 14 residues. CDR1 and CDR2 from the germline V gene are SEHNR and FQNEAQ (reference sequence). Here the CDR3 reads CASSFPGVGNTIYF. The CDR3 region has the DNA TGTGCCAGCAGCTTCCCCGGGGTTGGAAACACCATATATTTT.

The DNA for the CDR3 is TGTGCCAGCAGCGGTAGGACTAGCGGATCCTACGAGCAGTACTTC. Encoded protein: CASSGRTSGSYEQYF. The V gene is TRBV5-8, the J gene TRBJ2-7; TRBD2 matches at 10 bases. Germline assignment: CDR1 SGHTS and CDR2 YDEGEE. This CDR3 has 15 residues. V shed 4 bases and J 1 base; nucleotides not matched to a gene: 5.

This clone was seen just once. This chain links TRBV30 with TRBJ1-1; D is undetermined. This CDR3 contains 14 residues. The germline gives CDR1 GTSNPN, CDR2 SVGIG (reference sequence). V lost 5 bases, J lost 0 bases, and 13 bases lay in between. This CDR3 is CAWLLTPMNTEAFF. CDR3 coding DNA: TGTGCCTGGTTGCTTACACCCATGAACACTGAAGCTTTCTTT.

The rearrangement links TRBV2 to TRBJ1-2; TRBD1 matches at 9 bases. The CDR3 contains 15 residues. In germline, CDR1 is SNHLY, CDR2 FYNNEI. With 8 bases clipped from V and 2 bases from J, the junction kept 9 bases outside the gene matches. The CDR3 loop is CASLPEGQGNYGYTF. CDR3 coding DNA: TGTGCCAGCTTACCTGAAGGACAGGGGAACTATGGCTACACCTTC.

The chain uses TRBV7-9 and TRBJ2-5; TRBD2 aligns across 9 bases. Germline trimming cut 3 bases from V and 0 bases from J; bases unmatched to any gene: 2. The germline V gene encodes CDR1 SEHNR and CDR2 FQNEAQ (reference sequence). CDR3 length equals 15 residues. CDR3 protein: CASSLTSGDQETQYF. The CDR3 coding sequence is TGTGCCAGCAGCTTGACTAGCGGAGACCAAGAGACCCAGTACTTC.

The CDR3 DNA sequence: TGCGCCAGCAGCCAACGGGACAGGGGGCTAGACGGGGAGCTGTTTTTT. Residues: CASSQRDRGLDGELFF. The chain combines TRBV4-1 with TRBJ2-2, with 12 bases identical to TRBD1. V shed 2 bases and J 7 bases; nucleotides not matched to a gene: 5. Looked up from germline, CDR1 is MGHRA and CDR2 is YSYEKL. The CDR3 is 16 residues long.

The rearrangement joins TRBV19 to TRBJ1-5, with 7 bases that match TRBD1. This CDR3 is 14 amino acids long. V shed 10 bases, J shed 1 base, and the junction held 7 bases outside the gene matches. In germline, CDR1 is LNHDA, CDR2 SQIVND (reference sequence). CDR3: CATPVQGSNQPQHF. The CDR3 DNA reads as TGTGCCACCCCTGTACAGGGGAGCAATCAGCCCCAGCATTTT.

This clone was observed once. The rearrangement links TRBV5-4 to TRBJ1-2; D remains unclear. The CDR3 is made up of 13 amino acids. V lost 4 bases and J lost 3, with 10 bases in between. CDR1 is SGHNT, CDR2 YYREEE, per germline (reference sequence). CDR3 loop: CASSTQTDYGYTF. CDR3 bases: TGTGCCAGCAGCACACAGACGGACTATGGCTACACCTTC.

The gene calls are TRBV7-3 and TRBJ2-3, with 11 bases aligning to TRBD2. This CDR3 is 16 amino acids long. J gave up 3 bases and V 4 bases, and 6 bases lay outside the gene matches. Germline CDR1 SGHTA, CDR2 FQGTGA. The CDR3, as DNA: TGTGCCAGCAGCTCGACGGGACTAGCGGAGACAGATACGCAGTATTTT. It translates to CASSSTGLAETDTQYF.

The J gene is TRBJ2-3, the V gene TRBV5-1, with 8 bases matching TRBD2. Looked up from germline, CDR1 is SGHRS and CDR2 is YFSETQ. The CDR3 is 16 amino acids. The V segment lost 0 bases and the J segment 2 bases; nucleotides outside the gene matches: 5. Written as DNA, the CDR3 is TGCGCCAGCAGCTTGGTGGCGGGAGGAGTCACAGATACGCAGTATTTT. As protein: CASSLVAGGVTDTQYF.

This chain uses TRBV4-3 with TRBJ1-1; D is undetermined. The germline CDR1 and CDR2 sequences are LGHNA and YSLEER. V was trimmed by 4 bases and J by 6 bases, leaving 15 bases between them. The CDR3 runs 14 residues. The CDR3 DNA reads as TGCGCCAGCAGCCCCTCACGGGATGGGGCTGAAGCTTTCTTT. Translation gives CASSPSRDGAEAFF.

The chain uses TRBV6-1 and TRBJ2-5; D ambiguous. The last part of the DNA fits TRBJ2-7 better; the J call may be wrong. Germline CDR1 reads MNHNS; CDR2 reads SASEGT. The length of the CDR3 is 18 residues. The CDR3 here is CASSEGRRSAQGAYEQYF. CDR3 DNA sequence: TGTGCCAGCAGTGAAGGGCGAAGGTCGGCCCAAGGAGCCTACGAGCAGTACTTC.

V and J are TRBV30 and TRBJ2-2; D perhaps matches TRBD1 (5 bases). Germline loops: CDR1 GTSNPN, CDR2 SVGIG (reference sequence). CDR3 length: 14 amino acids. V lost 1 base and J 2 bases, leaving 8 bases between the germline ends. In DNA form, the CDR3 reads TGTGCCTGGAGTGGACAGACAAACACCGGGGAGCTGTTTTTT. This translates into CAWSGQTNTGELFF.